These 2 T cell receptor beta chains originate from one sample sequenced in a study of T-cell memory formation after mild COVID-19 (dated by TCRdb to the early 2020s). The library came from 5' RACE. Sequencing was carried out with an Illumina NovaSeq 6000. TCRdb handled the public reads itself, with Q25 trimming in fastp and clone calling in MiXCR, and kept productive beta chains. Rows are combined by CDR3 protein, so each entry shows the most common genes and DNA. Across this sample there are about 400,000 distinct CDR3 sequences, with roughly 18% seen only once. The ten top clones hold 20% to 25% of the sample. The sequenced sample was PBMCs or a T cell subset sorted from them (not recorded which). Source of these receptors: a man aged 18-30 years who had mild COVID-19 (a few samples of this study predate the infection). The sample titles of this study are shuffled in the database, so cell type and time point are left out; the donor was told from shared clones.

This clonotype was seen more than once but under ten times. The CDR3 bases are TGCAGCGTTGAGTGGGGGGGCACAGATACGCAGTATTTT. As protein: CSVEWGGTDTQYF. This sequence joins TRBV29-1 and TRBJ2-3; D perhaps matches TRBD2 (6 bases). The CDR3 has 13 residues. Germline lookup yields CDR1 SQVTM and CDR2 ANQGSEA. V was cut by 3 bases and J by 1 base, with 8 bases left in between.

The rearrangement joins TRBV5-1 to TRBJ2-7, with no clear D. CDR3 length: 15 residues. Germline V gives CDR1 SGHRS, CDR2 YFSETQ. Trimming cost V 4 bases and J 3 bases, with 17 bases left between them. The DNA for the CDR3 is TGCGCCAGCAGCACCCGAGAAGTTTCCAACTACGAGCAGTACTTC. Protein: CASSTREVSNYEQYF.